This TCR beta chain appears in the sequencing data of a study of immune evolution from preneoplasia to lung adenocarcinoma. Premalignant or tumor cells were enriched by macro-dissection after pathologic assessment. The trim removed 7 bases at V and 2 bases at J, leaving 14 bases unmatched. Germline V gene lookup returns CDR1 SEHNR and CDR2 FQNEAQ (reference sequence). This CDR3 region has 18 residues. TCRdb's table, derived via immunoSEQ multiplex PCR, lists solely in-frame clones and lacks some. This sample has about 10,000 clones, with about three quarters found just once. The J gene is TRBJ2-6, the V gene TRBV7-9, with 7 bases that match TRBD2. This clonotype originated in a person aged 65 to 79 with lung adenocarcinoma. Some clones in this sample may be carry-over from other donors' samples. Material for sequencing was FFPE minimally invasive lung adenocarcinoma tissue. The CDR3 nucleotides read TGTGCCAGCACTCGAGGAGGGGCAGGGAGGGCTGGGGCCAACGTCCTGACTTTC. It encodes CASTRGGAGRAGANVLTF.